The T cell receptor beta chain described here comes from a study of human T cells and chemical hapten exposure. About the study: All patients underwent weekly scalp dosing with diphenylcyclopropenone for the full approximately 23-week study.

The CDR3 loop spans 14 amino acids. V was cut by 0 bases and J by 4 bases, with 8 bases left in between. From germline, CDR1 is LNHNV and CDR2 YYDKDF (reference sequence). This clonotype appeared a few times. TCRdb re-called the RACE reads with MiXCR, one entry per CDR3 protein. The data contain about 120,000 distinct CDR3 sequences, approximately 13% of them singletons. Time point reported: pre-sensitization, week 0. Treatment defined: therapeutic diphenylcyclopropenone sensitization with weekly scalp DPC. Donors were 18 to 70-year-old alopecia patients suitable for DPC. The authors extracted total RNA from unfractionated whole blood.

Sequenced here: whole blood, sampled in connection with sensitization to the hapten diphenylcyclopropenone (DPC). The chain is built from TRBV15 and TRBJ2-3; D is ambiguous. This sequence originates from a young woman with alopecia areata. Some clones in this sample may be carry-over from other donors' samples. CDR3 sequence (DNA): TGTGCCACCAGCAGAGATACCGCTCCAGATACGCAGTATTTT. Amino acid sequence: CATSRDTAPDTQYF.